The rows below give T cell receptor beta chains drawn from one sample of a study of shared clonotypes between healthy human individuals. Sequencing used immunoSEQ multiplex PCR; TCRdb keeps in-frame clones, though not all of them. The sample has 600,000 to 750,000 clones, 72% seen once. Sequencing was carried out using memory CD4+ T cells sorted from blood. The receptors stem from a woman younger than 45 in good health. Both conserved end residues are part of each CDR3. A D gene is named only where the DNA matches it firmly. Expanded clones are given a class, and other clones once, few, many or no size at all.

>few|TRBV5-1|.|TRBJ1-4
TGCGCCAGCAGCAAGACTGAGCCTCGGGAGGAAAAACTGTTTTTT
CASSKTEPREEKLFF
>.|TRBV6-5|.|TRBJ2-3
TGTGCCAGCAGTTCGAAAGCAGGCACAGATACGCAGTATTTT
CASSSKAGTDTQYF
>.|TRBV4-1|TRBD2|TRBJ2-7
TGCGCCAGCAGCCAGGGACTAGCAGAGACTTACGAGCAGTACTTC
CASSQGLAETYEQYF
>few|TRBV6-1|.|TRBJ2-7
TGTGCCAGCAGTCACCGGGACATCCCTAGGGAGCAGTACTTC
CASSHRDIPREQYF
>few|TRBV2|TRBD2|TRBJ2-7
TGTGCCAGCAGGCTCGGGACTAGCTTTGGTGAGCAGTACTTC
CASRLGTSFGEQYF
>.|TRBV2|.|TRBJ1-2
TGTGCCAGCATCGAACAGACGGCAGGGCTTGGCTACACCTTC
CASIEQTAGLGYTF
>.|TRBV6-5|.|TRBJ1-2
TGTGCCAGCCAGGGAGTTGATGGCTACACCTTC
CASQGVDGYTF
>.|TRBV19|.|TRBJ1-2
TGTGCCAGTAGTAGAGACAGGCAACATGGCTACACCTTC
CASSRDRQHGYTF
>.|TRBV7-8|.|TRBJ2-7
TGTGCCAGCAGCCCCTGGGACGAGCAGTACTTC
CASSPWDEQYF
>.|TRBV7-8|.|TRBJ2-5
TGTGCCAGCAGCTTGCCCTCTAGGACCCGGGTGGTCCAGTACTTC
CASSLPSRTRVVQYF
>few|TRBV15|.|TRBJ2-1
TGTGCCACCAGCAGAGATGGAGGGCGAGGAGAGCAGTTCTTC
CATSRDGGRGEQFF
>.|TRBV6-1|.|TRBJ2-1
TGTGCCAGCAGTGAAGGGGCCCTAGGTGCGTTCTTC
CASSEGALGAFF
>.|TRBV27|.|TRBJ2-3
TGTGCCAGCAGTTCTCAAACCCCAGATACGCAGTATTTT
CASSSQTPDTQYF
>.|TRBV21-1|.|TRBJ2-1
TGTGCCAGCAGCGCTCGGACTAGCGGGGCGCGGAATGAGCAGTTCTTC
CASSARTSGARNEQFF
>.|TRBV7-9|TRBD2|TRBJ2-1
TGTGCCAGCAGCTTAGGAAATAGCGGGGCGGATGAGCAGTTCTTC
CASSLGNSGADEQFF
>.|TRBV18|.|TRBJ1-5
TGTGCCAGCTCACAGGGATCAGAGCAGCCCCAGCATTTT
CASSQGSEQPQHF
>.|TRBV6-1|TRBD1|TRBJ2-3
TGTGCCAGCAGACAGGGGGCGGACCCCACAGATACGCAGTATTTT
CASRQGADPTDTQYF
>.|TRBV5-6|TRBD1|TRBJ2-3
TGTGCCAGCAGCTACACCGGGACAGCCCTCACAGATACGCAGTATTTT
CASSYTGTALTDTQYF
>.|TRBV7-9|.|TRBJ2-1
TGTGCCAGCAGCCCGGGTGGGGAGCAGTTCTTC
CASSPGGEQFF
>.|TRBV6-1|.|TRBJ1-5
TGTGCCAGCAGTGATAGGGCAACTCAGCCCCAGCATTTT
CASSDRATQPQHF
>.|TRBV19|.|TRBJ2-7
TGTGCCAGTAGTCCCAGGGACGTCCACGAGCAGTACTTC
CASSPRDVHEQYF
>.|TRBV4-2|.|TRBJ1-3
TGTGCCAGCAGCCAAGTAGCCCAGGGTTATGGAAACACCATATATTTT
CASSQVAQGYGNTIYF
>.|TRBV5-1|.|TRBJ1-4
TGCGCCAGCAGCTTAGGCAATTGGGAAAAACTGTTTTTT
CASSLGNWEKLFF
>.|TRBV18|TRBD1|TRBJ2-6
TGTGCCAGTGCTGGACAGGGGATCTCTGGGGCCAACGTCCTGACTTTC
CASAGQGISGANVLTF
>.|TRBV2|.|TRBJ1-4
TGTGCCAGCAGTGTGTTGGACAGCTCTAATGAAAAACTGTTTTTT
CASSVLDSSNEKLFF
>.|TRBV7-2|.|TRBJ1-5
TGTGCCAGCAGCTTCGAAACACTTAGCAATCAGCCCCAGCATTTT
CASSFETLSNQPQHF
>few|TRBV11-2|TRBD2|TRBJ2-7
TGTGCCAGCAGCTTACGACTAGCGGGAGCGTCTCCCTCCTACGAGCAGTACTTC
CASSLRLAGASPSYEQYF
>.|TRBV18|TRBD2|TRBJ2-1
TGTGCCAGCTCACCACCCCAAGGGCGCGGGAGTGCCTACAATGAGCAGTTCTTC
CASSPPQGRGSAYNEQFF
>.|TRBV30|TRBD1|TRBJ2-5
TGTGCCTACTTACAGGGGCCCCAAGAGACCCAGTACTTC
CAYLQGPQETQYF
>once|TRBV5-5|.|TRBJ2-7
TGTGCCAGCAGCCGCGGTTTTGGGTACGAGCAGTACTTC
CASSRGFGYEQYF
>few|TRBV11-2|.|TRBJ1-1
TGTGCCAGCAGCTTAGACGCCAGATCGAACACTGAAGCTTTCTTT
CASSLDARSNTEAFF
>.|TRBV19|.|TRBJ2-5
TGTGCCAGTAGTTCCCTCGTGGACCAAGAGACCCAGTACTTC
CASSSLVDQETQYF